This T cell receptor (beta chain) was sequenced for a study of spatial heterogeneity in lung cancer. Study at large: Detected beta-chain sequences consistently exceeded alpha-chain sequences.

There are 13 residues in the CDR3. The germline V and J ends were trimmed by 7 bases and 1 base, with 10 bases remaining between them. The germline V gene encodes CDR1 SGDLS and CDR2 YYNGEE. Broader study findings: TCRs found ubiquitously expanded in tumor appeared in blood more at resection than at follow-up.

Sample time point: sample taken at primary tumor resection. Whole RNA was taken from tumor, nontumor lung or frozen PBMC; it was then sequenced unsorted. The 60 to 80 donors had untreated early-stage non-small cell lung cancer. Unique molecular identifiers, one per molecule, were present on every TCR cDNA molecule. TCRdb re-derived calls from the 5' RACE reads in MiXCR, one entry per CDR3 protein. The repertoire consists of around 45,000 distinct CDR3 sequences, with 12% to 15% occurring once and the leading ten covering 55% to 70%. On this clonotype: What it recognizes is unknown.

The TCR sequence derives from a male donor with early-stage non-small cell lung cancer. The starting material was PBMCs, obtained at surgery. V usage is TRBV9 and J usage is TRBJ2-3; D is perhaps TRBD2 (6 bases). CDR3 sequence: CASSGLRTDTQYF. CDR3 in DNA: TGTGCCAGCTCGGGACTTCGCACAGATACGCAGTATTTT.